This TCR beta chain was obtained from a study of CD8 T cells in Susac syndrome. This CDR3 has 15 residues. Germline assignment: CDR1 LGHNA and CDR2 YNFKEQ. V shed 5 bases and J 7 bases; nucleotides not matched to a gene: 12. With random hexamers, 0.5 to 1 ug RNA was reverse transcribed. TCRdb analysed the immunoSEQ multiplex PCR reads with MiXCR anew, one entry per CDR3 protein. Counted here are 120,000 or so distinct CDR3 sequences, roughly 94% occurring once; the ten biggest clones make up 0.28%. This chain links TRBV4-2 with TRBJ1-2, with 8 bases fitting TRBD1. The TCR originated in a human donor with Susac syndrome. Sequences were obtained from CD8+ T cells from PBMCs. The CDR3 DNA reads TGTGCCAGCAGCACCCGACCTCAGGGGGCGGGTGGCTACACCTTC. Translating it yields CASSTRPQGAGGYTF.